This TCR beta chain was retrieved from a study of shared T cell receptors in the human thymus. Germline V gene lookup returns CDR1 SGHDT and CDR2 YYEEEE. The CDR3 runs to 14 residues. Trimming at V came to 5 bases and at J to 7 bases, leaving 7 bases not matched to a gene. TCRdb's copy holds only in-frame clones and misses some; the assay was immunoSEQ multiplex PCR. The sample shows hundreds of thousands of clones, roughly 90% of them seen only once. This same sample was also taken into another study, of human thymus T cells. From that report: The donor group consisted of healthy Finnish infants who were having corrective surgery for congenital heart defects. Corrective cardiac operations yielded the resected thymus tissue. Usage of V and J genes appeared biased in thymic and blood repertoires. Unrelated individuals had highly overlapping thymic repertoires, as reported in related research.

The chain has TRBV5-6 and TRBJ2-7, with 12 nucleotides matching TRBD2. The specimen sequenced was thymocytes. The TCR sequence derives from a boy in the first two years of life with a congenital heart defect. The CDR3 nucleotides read TGTGCCAGCAGGGCCCTAGCGGGAGGGGGGGAGCAGTACTTC. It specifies CASRALAGGGEQYF.